This TCR beta chain was profiled in a study of OX40 agonist ivuxolimab in advanced cancers. Assay used: immunoSEQ multiplex PCR; TCRdb lists only in-frame clones, some missing. The table includes about 50,000 clones, around 85% detected once. With 5 bases clipped from V and 7 bases from J, the junction kept 7 bases outside the gene matches. Germline lookup yields CDR1 LNHDA and CDR2 SQIVND (reference sequence). The CDR3 has 14 amino acids. On this clone: Its specificity is unknown.

General study results and limits: CD8+ T cells averaged more expanded clones than CD4+.

The sample in question was CD4+ or CD8+ T cells sorted from blood, obtained in a trial of the OX40 agonist ivuxolimab. The origin of this receptor is an adult with an advanced solid tumor such as melanoma, head and neck, liver or kidney cancer. The rearrangement joins TRBV19 to TRBJ2-1, with 8 bases matching TRBD1. The CDR3 region is CASSPGQGPNEQFF. As DNA, the CDR3 is TGTGCCAGTAGTCCCGGACAGGGACCGAATGAGCAGTTCTTC.